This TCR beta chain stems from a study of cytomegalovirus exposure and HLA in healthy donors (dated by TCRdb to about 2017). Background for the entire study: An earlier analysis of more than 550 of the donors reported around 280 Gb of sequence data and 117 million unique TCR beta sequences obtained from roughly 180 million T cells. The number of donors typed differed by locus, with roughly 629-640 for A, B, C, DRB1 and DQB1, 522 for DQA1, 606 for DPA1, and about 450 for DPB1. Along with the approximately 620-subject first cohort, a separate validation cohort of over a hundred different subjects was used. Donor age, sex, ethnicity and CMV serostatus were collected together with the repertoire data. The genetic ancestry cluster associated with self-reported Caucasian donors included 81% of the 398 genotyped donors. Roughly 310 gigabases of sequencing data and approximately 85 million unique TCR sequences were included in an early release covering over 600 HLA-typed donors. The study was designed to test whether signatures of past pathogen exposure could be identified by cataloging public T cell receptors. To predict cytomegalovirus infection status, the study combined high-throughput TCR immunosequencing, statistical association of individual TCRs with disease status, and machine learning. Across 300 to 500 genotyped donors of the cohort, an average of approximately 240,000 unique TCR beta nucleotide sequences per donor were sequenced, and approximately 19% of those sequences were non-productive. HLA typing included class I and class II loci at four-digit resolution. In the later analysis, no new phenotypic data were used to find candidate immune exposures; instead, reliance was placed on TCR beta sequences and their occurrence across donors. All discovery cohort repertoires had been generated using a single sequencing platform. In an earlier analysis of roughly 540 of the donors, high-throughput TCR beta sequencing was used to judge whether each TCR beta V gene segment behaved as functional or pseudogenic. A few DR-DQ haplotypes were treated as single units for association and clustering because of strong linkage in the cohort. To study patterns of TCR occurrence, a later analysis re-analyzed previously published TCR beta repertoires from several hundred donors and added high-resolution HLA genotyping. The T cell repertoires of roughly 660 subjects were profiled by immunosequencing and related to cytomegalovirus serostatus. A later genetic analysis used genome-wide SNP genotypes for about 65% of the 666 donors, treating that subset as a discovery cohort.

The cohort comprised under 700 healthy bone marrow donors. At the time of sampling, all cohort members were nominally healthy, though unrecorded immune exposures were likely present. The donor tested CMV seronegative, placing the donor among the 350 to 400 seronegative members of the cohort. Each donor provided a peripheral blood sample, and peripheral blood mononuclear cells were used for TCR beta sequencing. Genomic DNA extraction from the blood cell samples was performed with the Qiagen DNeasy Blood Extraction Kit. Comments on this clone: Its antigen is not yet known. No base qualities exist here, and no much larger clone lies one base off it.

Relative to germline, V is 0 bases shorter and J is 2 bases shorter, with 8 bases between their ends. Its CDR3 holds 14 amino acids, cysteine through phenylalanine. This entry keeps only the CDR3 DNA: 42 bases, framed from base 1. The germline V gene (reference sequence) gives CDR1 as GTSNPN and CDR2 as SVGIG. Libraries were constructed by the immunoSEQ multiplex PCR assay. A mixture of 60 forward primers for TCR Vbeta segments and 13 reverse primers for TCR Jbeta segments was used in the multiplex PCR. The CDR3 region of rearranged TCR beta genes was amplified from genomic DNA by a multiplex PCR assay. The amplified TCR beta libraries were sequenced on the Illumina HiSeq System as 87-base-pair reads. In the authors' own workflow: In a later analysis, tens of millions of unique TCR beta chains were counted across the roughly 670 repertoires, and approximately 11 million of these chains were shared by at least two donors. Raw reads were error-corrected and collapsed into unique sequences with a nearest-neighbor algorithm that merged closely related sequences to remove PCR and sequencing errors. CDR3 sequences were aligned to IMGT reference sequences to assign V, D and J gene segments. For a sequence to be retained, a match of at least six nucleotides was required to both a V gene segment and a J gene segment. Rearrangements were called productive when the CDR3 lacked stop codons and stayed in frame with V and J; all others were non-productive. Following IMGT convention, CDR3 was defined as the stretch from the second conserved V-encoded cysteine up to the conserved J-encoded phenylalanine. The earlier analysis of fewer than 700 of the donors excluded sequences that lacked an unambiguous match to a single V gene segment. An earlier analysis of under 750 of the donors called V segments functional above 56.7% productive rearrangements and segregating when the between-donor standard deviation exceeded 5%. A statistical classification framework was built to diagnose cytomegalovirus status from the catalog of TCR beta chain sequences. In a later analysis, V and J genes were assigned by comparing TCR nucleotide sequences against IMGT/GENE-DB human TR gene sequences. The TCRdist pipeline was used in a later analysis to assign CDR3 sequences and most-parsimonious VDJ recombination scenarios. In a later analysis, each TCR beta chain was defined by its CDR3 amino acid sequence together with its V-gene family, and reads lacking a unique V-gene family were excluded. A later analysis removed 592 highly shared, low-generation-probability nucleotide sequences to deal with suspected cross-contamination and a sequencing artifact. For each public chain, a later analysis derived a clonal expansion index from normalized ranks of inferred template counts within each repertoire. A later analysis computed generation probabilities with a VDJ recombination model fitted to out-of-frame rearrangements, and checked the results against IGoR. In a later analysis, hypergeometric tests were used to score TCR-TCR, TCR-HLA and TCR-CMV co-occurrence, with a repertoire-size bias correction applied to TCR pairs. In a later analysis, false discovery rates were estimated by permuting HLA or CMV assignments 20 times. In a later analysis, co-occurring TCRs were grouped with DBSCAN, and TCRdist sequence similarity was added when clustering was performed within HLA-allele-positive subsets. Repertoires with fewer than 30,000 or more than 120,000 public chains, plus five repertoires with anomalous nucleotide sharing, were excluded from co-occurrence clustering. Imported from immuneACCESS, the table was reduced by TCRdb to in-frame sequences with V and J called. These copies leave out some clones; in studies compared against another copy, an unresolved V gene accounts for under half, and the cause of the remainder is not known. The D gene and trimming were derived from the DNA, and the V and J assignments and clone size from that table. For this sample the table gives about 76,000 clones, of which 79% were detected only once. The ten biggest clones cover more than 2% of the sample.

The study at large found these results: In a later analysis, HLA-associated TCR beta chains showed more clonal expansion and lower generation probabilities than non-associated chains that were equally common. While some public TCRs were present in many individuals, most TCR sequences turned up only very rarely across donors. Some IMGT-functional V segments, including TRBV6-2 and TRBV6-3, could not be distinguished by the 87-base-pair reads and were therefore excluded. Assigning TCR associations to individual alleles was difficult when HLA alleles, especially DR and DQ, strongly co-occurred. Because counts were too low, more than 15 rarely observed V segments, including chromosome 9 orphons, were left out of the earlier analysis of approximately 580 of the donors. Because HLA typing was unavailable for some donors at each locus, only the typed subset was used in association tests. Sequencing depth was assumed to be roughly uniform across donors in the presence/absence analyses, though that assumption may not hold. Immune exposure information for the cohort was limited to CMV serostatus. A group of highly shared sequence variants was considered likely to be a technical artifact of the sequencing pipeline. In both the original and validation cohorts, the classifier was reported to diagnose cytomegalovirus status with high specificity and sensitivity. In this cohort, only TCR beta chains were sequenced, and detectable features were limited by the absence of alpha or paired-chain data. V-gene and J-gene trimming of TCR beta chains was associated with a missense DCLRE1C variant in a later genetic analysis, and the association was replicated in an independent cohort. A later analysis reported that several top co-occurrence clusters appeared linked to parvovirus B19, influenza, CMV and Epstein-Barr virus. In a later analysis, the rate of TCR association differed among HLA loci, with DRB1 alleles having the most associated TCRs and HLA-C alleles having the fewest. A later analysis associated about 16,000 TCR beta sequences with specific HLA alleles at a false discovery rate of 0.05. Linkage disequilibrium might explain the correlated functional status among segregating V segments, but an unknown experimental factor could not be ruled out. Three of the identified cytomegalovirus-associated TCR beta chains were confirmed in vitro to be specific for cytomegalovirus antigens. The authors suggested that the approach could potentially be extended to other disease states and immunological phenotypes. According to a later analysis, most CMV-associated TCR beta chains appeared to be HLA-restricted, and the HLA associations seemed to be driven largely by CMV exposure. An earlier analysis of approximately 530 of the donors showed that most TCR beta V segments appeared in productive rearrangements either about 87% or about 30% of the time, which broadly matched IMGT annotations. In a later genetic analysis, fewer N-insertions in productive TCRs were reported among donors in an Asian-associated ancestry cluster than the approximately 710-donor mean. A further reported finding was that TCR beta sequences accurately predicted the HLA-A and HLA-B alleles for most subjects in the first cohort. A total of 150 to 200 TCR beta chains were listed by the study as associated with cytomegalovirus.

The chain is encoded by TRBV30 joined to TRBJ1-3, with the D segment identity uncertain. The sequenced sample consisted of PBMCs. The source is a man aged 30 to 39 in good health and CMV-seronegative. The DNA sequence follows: TGTGCCTGGAGTGTATTGGCTGCTGGAAACACCATATATTTT. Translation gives CAWSVLAAGNTIYF.